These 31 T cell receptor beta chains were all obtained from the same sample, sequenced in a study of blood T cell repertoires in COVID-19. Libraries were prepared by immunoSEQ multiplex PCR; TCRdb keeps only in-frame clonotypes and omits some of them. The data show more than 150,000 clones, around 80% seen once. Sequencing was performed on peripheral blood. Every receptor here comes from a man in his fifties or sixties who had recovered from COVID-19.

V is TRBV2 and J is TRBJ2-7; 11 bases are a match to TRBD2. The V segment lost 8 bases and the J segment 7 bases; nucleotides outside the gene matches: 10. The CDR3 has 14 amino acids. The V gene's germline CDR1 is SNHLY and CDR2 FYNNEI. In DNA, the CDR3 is TGTGCCAGCGAGTTGACTAGCGGGATTGGGGAGCAGTACTTC. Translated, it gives CASELTSGIGEQYF.

The CDR3 spells CASSERLGGGYQETQYF. The CDR3 DNA reads TGTGCCAGCAGTGAACGCCTGGGAGGGGGGTACCAAGAGACCCAGTACTTC. The V and J genes are TRBV25-1 and TRBJ2-5; TRBD2 is a possible D gene (7 bases). This CDR3 spans 17 amino acids. Germline CDR1 reads MGHDK; CDR2 reads SYGVNS. The germline V and J ends were trimmed by 2 bases and 0 bases, with 16 bases remaining between them.

The CDR3 region is CASSLAPGDTEAFF. DNA of the CDR3: TGTGCCAGCAGCTTAGCCCCGGGGGACACTGAAGCTTTCTTT. The genes are TRBV7-8 and TRBJ1-1, with a possible D match to TRBD1 (5 bases). Trimming stripped 0 bases from V and 3 bases from J, with 8 bases between. The CDR3 totals 14 residues. The germline V gene has CDR1 SGHVS and CDR2 FQNEAQ. Full variable domain (rest looked up from reference TRBV7-8 and TRBJ1-1): GAGVSQSPRYKVAKRGQDVALRCDPISGHVSLFWYQQALGQGPEFLTYFQNEAQLDKSGLPSDRFFAERPEGSVSTLKIQRTQQEDSAVYLCASSLAPGDTEAFFGQGTRLTVV.

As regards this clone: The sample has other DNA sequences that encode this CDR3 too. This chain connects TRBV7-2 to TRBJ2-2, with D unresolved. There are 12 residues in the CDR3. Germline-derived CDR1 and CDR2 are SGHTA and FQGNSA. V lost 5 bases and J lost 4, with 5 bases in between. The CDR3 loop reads CASSLSTGELFF. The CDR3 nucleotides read TGTGCCAGCAGCCTCTCCACCGGGGAGCTGTTTTTT.

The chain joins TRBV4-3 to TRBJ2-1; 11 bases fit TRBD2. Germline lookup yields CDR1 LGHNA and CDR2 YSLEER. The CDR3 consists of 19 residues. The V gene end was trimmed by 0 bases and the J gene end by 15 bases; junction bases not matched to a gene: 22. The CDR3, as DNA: TGCGCCAGCAGCCAAGATATTAGCGGGAGGGCCAGCCGAGACTGGTTGCGGTTCTTC. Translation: CASSQDISGRASRDWLRFF.

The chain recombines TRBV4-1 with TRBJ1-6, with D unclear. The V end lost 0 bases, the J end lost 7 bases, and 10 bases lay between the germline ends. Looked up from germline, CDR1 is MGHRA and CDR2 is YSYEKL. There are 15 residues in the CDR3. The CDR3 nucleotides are TGCGCCAGCAGCCAAGACTCGACTACGAATTCACCCCTCCACTTT. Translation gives CASSQDSTTNSPLHF.

CDR3 in DNA: TGTGCCTGGGACAGGGACGATCAGCCCCAGCATTTT. Protein product: CAWDRDDQPQHF. This chain links TRBV30 with TRBJ1-5, with 7 bases that match TRBD1. Germline assignment: CDR1 GTSNPN and CDR2 SVGIG (reference sequence). The J segment lost 5 bases and the V segment lost 5 bases, leaving 3 bases of the junction unmatched. The length of the CDR3 is 12 residues.

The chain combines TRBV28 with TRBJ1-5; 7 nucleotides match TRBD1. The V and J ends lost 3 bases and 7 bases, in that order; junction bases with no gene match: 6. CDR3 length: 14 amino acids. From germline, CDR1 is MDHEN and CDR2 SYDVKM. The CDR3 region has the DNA TGTGCCAGCAGTTTTAGACAGGGTCGCCAGCCCCAGCATTTT. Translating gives CASSFRQGRQPQHF. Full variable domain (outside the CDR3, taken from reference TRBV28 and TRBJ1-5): DVKVTQSSRYLVKRTGEKVFLECVQDMDHENMFWYRQDPGLGLRLIYFSYDVKMKEKGDIPEGYSVSREKKERFSLILESASTNQTSMYLCASSFRQGRQPQHFGDGTRLSIL.

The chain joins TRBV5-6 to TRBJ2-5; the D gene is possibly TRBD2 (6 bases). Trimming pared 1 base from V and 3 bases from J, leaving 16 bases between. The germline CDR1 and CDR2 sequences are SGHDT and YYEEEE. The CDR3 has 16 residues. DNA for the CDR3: TGTGCCAGCAGCTTGTTCGGCGGGGCGGTCAAAGAGACCCAGTACTTC. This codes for CASSLFGGAVKETQYF. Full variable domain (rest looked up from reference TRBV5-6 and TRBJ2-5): DAGVTQSPTHLIKTRGQQVTLRCSPKSGHDTVSWYQQALGQGPQFIFQYYEEEERQRGNFPDRFSGHQFPNYSSELNVNALLLGDSALYLCASSLFGGAVKETQYFGPGTRLLVL.

CDR3 region: CASSRQGVRGYTF. The CDR3 region has the DNA TGTGCCAGCAGTCGCCAGGGCGTTCGAGGCTACACCTTC. The chain joins TRBV25-1 to TRBJ1-2, with D tentatively TRBD1 (5 bases). The V and J ends lost 5 bases and 8 bases respectively, with 15 bases between them. CDR3 length: 13 residues. Germline lookup yields CDR1 MGHDK and CDR2 SYGVNS.

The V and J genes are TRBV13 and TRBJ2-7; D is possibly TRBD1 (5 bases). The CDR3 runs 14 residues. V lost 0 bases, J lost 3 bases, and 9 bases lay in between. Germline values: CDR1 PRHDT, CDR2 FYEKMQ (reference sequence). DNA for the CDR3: TGTGCCAGCAGCTTAGGTTGGGGCGACTACGAGCAGTACTTC. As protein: CASSLGWGDYEQYF.

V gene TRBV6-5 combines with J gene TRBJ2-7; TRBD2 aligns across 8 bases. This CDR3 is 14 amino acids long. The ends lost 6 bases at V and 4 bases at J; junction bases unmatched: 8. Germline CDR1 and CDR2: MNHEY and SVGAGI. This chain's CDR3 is CASRDGLARYEQYF. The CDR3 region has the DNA TGTGCCAGCAGGGACGGACTAGCTAGGTACGAGCAGTACTTC.

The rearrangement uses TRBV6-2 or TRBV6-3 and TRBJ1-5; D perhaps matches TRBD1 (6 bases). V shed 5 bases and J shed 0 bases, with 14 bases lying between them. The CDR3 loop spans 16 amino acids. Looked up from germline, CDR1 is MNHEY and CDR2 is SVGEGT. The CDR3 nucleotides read TGTGCCAGCAGTGATGGGGGGGCCGGTAGCAATCAGCCCCAGCATTTT. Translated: CASSDGGAGSNQPQHF.

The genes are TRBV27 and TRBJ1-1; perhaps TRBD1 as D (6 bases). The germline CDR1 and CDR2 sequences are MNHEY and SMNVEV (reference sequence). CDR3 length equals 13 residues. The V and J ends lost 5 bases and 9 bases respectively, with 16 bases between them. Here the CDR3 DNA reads TGTGCCAGCAGTACCATATGGGACAACAAAGCTTTCTTT. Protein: CASSTIWDNKAFF.

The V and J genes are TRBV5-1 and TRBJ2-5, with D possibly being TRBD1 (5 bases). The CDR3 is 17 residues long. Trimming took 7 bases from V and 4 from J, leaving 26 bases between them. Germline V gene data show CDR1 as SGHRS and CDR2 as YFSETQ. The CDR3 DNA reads TGCGCCAGCCGCCCTCAAGGCCCCGCAGGGTGGCGAGAGACCCAGTACTTC. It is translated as CASRPQGPAGWRETQYF.

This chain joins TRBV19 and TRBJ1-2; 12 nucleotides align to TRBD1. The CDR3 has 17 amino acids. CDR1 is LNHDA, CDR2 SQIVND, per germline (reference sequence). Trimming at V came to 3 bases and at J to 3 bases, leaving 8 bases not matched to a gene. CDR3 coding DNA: TGTGCCAGTAGTATCTCCGCGGGACAGGGGGCAGACTATGGCTACACCTTC. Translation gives CASSISAGQGADYGYTF.

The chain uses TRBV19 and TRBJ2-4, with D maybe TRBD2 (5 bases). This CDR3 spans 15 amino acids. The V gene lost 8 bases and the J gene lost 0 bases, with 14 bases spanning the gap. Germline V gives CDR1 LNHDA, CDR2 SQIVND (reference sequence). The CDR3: CASRSPGLAKNIQYF. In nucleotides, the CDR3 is TGTGCCAGTCGCTCCCCTGGACTAGCCAAAAACATTCAGTACTTC.

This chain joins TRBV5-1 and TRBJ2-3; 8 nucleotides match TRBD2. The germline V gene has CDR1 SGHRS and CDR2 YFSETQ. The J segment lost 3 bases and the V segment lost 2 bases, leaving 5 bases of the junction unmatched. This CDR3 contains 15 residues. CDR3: CASSFEGLGTDTQYF. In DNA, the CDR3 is TGCGCCAGCAGCTTCGAGGGACTAGGTACAGATACGCAGTATTTT.

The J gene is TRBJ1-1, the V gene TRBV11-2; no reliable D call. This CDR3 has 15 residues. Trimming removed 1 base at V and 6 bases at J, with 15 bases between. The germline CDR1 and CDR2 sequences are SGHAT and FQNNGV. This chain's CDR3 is CASSLAPPSVPEAFF. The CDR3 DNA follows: TGTGCCAGCAGCTTAGCACCCCCGTCGGTTCCTGAAGCTTTCTTT.

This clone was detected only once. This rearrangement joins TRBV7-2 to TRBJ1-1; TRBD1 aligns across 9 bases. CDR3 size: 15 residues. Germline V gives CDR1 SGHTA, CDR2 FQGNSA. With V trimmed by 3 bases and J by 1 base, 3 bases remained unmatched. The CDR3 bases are TGTGCCAGCAGCTTGTTGGGACAGGGGAACACTGAAGCTTTCTTT. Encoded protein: CASSLLGQGNTEAFF.

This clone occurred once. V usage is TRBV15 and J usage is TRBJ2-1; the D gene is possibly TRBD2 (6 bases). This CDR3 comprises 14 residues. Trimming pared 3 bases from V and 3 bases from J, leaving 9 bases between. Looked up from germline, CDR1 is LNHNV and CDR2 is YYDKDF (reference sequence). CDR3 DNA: TGTGCCACCAGCAGCCCCGGGGGCTACAATGAGCAGTTCTTC. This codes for CATSSPGGYNEQFF. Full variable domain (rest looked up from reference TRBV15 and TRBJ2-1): DAMVIQNPRYQVTQFGKPVTLSCSQTLNHNVMYWYQQKSSQAPKLLFHYYDKDFNNEADTPDNFQSRRPNTSFCFLDIRSPGLGDTAMYLCATSSPGGYNEQFFGPGTRLTVL.

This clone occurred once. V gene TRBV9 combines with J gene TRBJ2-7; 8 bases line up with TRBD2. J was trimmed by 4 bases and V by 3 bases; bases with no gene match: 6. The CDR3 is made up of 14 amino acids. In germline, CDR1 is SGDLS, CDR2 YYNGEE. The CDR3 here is CASSEGLVSYEQYF. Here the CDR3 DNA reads TGTGCCAGCAGCGAGGGACTAGTCAGTTACGAGCAGTACTTC.

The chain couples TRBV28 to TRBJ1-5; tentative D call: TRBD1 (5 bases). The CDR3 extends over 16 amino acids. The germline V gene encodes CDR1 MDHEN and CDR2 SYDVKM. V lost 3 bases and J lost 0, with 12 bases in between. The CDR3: CASSFTGGGSNQPQHF. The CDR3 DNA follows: TGTGCCAGCAGTTTTACGGGGGGGGGTAGCAATCAGCCCCAGCATTTT. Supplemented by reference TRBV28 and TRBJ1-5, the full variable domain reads DVKVTQSSRYLVKRTGEKVFLECVQDMDHENMFWYRQDPGLGLRLIYFSYDVKMKEKGDIPEGYSVSREKKERFSLILESASTNQTSMYLCASSFTGGGSNQPQHFGDGTRLSIL.

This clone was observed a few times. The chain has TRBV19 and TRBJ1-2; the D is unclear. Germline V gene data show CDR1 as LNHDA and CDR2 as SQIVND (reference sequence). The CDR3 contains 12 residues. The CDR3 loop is CVSGGGSYGYTF. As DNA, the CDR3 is TGTGTGTCGGGAGGAGGAAGCTATGGCTACACCTTC.

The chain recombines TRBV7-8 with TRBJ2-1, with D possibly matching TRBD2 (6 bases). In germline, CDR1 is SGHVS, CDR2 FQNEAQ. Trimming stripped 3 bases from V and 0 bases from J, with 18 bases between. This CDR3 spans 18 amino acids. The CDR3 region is CASSFRGGRFSSYNEQFF. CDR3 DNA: TGTGCCAGCAGCTTTAGGGGAGGTCGTTTTAGCTCCTACAATGAGCAGTTCTTC.

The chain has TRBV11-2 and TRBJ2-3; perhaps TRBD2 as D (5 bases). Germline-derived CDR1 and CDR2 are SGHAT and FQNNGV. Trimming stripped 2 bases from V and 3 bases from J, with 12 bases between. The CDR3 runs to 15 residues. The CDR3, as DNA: TGTGCCAGCAGCTTACGAGAGGGCTGGACAGATACGCAGTATTTT. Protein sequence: CASSLREGWTDTQYF.

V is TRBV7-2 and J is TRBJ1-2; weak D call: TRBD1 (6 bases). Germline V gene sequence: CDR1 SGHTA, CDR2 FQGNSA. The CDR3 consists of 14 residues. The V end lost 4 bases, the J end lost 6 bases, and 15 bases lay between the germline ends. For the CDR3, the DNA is TGTGCCAGCAGCTCTGGACAGCTGTTCGATGGCTACACCTTC. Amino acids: CASSSGQLFDGYTF.

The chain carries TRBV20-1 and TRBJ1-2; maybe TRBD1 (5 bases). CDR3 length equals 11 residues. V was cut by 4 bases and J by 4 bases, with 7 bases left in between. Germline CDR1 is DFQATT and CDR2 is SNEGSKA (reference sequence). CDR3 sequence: CSATGFYGYTF. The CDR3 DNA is TGCAGTGCTACAGGGTTCTATGGCTACACCTTC.

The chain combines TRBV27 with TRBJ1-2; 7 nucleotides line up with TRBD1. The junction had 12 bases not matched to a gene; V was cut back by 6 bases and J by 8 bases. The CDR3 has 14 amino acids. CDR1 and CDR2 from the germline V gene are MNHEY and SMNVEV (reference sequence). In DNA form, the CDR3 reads TGTGCCAGCAGAGACATCCGGGACAGCGAGGGCTACACCTTC. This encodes CASRDIRDSEGYTF.

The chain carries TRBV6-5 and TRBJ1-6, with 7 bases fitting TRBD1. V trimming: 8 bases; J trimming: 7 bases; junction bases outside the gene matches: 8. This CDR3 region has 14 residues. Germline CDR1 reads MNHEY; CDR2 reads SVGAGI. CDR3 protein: CASRRQGGNSPLHF. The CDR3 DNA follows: TGTGCCAGCCGGCGACAGGGAGGAAATTCACCCCTCCACTTT.

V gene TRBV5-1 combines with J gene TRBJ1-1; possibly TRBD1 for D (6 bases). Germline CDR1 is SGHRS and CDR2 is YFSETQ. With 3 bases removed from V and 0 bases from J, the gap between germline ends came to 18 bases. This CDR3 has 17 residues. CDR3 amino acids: CASSSPWGGRMNTEAFF. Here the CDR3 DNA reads TGCGCCAGCAGCTCTCCGTGGGGGGGCAGGATGAACACTGAAGCTTTCTTT.